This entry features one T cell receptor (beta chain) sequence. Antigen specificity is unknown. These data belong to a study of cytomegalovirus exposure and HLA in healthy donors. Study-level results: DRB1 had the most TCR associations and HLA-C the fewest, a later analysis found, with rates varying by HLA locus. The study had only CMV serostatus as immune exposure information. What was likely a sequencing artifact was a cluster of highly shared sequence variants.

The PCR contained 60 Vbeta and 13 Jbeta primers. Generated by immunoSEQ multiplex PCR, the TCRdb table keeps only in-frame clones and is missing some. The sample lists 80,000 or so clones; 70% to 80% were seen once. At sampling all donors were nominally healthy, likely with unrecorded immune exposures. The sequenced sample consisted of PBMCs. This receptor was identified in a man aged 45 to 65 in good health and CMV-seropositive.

The CDR3 here is CASSGKGGSSYEQYF. The CDR3 DNA reads TGTGCCAGCAGCGGAAAGGGGGGGAGCTCCTACGAGCAGTACTTC. The chain links TRBV5-4 to TRBJ2-7, with D possibly matching TRBD2 (7 bases). The ends were cut back, 4 bases at V and 0 bases at J, with 14 bases in the middle. Germline V gene lookup returns CDR1 SGHNT and CDR2 YYREEE (reference sequence). There are 15 residues in the CDR3.